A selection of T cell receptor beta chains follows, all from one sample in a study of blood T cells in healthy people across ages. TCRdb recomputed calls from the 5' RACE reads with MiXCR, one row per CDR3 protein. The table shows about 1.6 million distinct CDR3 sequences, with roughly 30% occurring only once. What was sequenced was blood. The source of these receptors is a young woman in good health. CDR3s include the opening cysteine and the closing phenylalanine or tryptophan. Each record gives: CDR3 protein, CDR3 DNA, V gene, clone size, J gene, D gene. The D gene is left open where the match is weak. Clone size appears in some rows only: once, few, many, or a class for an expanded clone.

CDR3aa: CASSVEGLAVYNEQFF
CDR3nt: TGTGCCAGCAGCGTAGAGGGACTAGCGGTTTACAATGAGCAGTTCTTC
v_gene: TRBV9
abundance: .
j_gene: TRBJ2-1
d_gene: TRBD2

CDR3aa: CASRDRGWGNTGAFF
CDR3nt: TGTGCCAGCAGAGACAGGGGATGGGGGAACACTGGAGCTTTCTTT
v_gene: TRBV12-3/TRBV12-4
abundance: .
j_gene: TRBJ1-1
d_gene: TRBD1

CDR3aa: CASSLVKGGRGETQYF
CDR3nt: TGTGCCAGCAGCTTGGTCAAAGGGGGTCGCGGGGAGACCCAGTACTTC
v_gene: TRBV5-6
abundance: .
j_gene: TRBJ2-5
d_gene: .

CDR3aa: CASSQGLTSGRVNEQFF
CDR3nt: TGCGCCAGCAGCCAAGGGTTGACTAGCGGGAGGGTAAATGAGCAGTTCTTC
v_gene: TRBV4-1
abundance: few
j_gene: TRBJ2-1
d_gene: TRBD2

CDR3aa: CASSSGIYEKLFF
CDR3nt: TGTGCCAGCAGCAGCGGGATTTATGAAAAACTGTTTTTT
v_gene: TRBV13
abundance: .
j_gene: TRBJ1-4
d_gene: .

CDR3aa: CASSPGRTDTQYF
CDR3nt: TGTGCCAGCAGTCCGGGACGAACAGATACGCAGTATTTT
v_gene: TRBV12-3/TRBV12-4
abundance: many
j_gene: TRBJ2-3
d_gene: .

CDR3aa: CASIDGLEQYF
CDR3nt: TGTGCCAGCATTGACGGTCTCGAGCAGTACTTC
v_gene: TRBV2
abundance: few
j_gene: TRBJ2-7
d_gene: .

CDR3aa: CASTGHDKSTDTQYF
CDR3nt: TGTGCCAGCACTGGCCACGATAAAAGCACAGATACGCAGTATTTT
v_gene: TRBV4-2
abundance: few
j_gene: TRBJ2-3
d_gene: .

CDR3aa: CASSYSKGVGNTEAFF
CDR3nt: TGTGCCAGCAGTTACTCGAAGGGCGTTGGAAACACTGAAGCTTTCTTT
v_gene: TRBV6-6
abundance: many
j_gene: TRBJ1-1
d_gene: .

CDR3aa: CASSSPGLELRARQFF
CDR3nt: TGTGCCAGCAGTTCACCGGGACTAGAACTCAGAGCGAGGCAGTTCTTC
v_gene: TRBV28
abundance: .
j_gene: TRBJ2-1
d_gene: TRBD2

CDR3aa: CASSRQATGYNEQFF
CDR3nt: TGTGCCAGCAGCAGACAGGCCACGGGGTACAATGAGCAGTTCTTC
v_gene: TRBV7-8
abundance: .
j_gene: TRBJ2-1
d_gene: .

CDR3aa: CSARDDGAIQEHLAFF
CDR3nt: TGCAGTGCTAGAGATGACGGTGCTATACAAGAACACCTGGCTTTCTTT
v_gene: TRBV20-1
abundance: .
j_gene: TRBJ1-1
d_gene: .

CDR3aa: CASSPRGLEGPNEQFF
CDR3nt: TGTGCCAGCAGTCCACGCGGACTAGAGGGGCCCAATGAGCAGTTCTTC
v_gene: TRBV6-5
abundance: .
j_gene: TRBJ2-1
d_gene: TRBD2

CDR3aa: CASSIMGGTGELFF
CDR3nt: TGTGCCAGTAGTATCATGGGGGGCACCGGGGAGCTGTTTTTT
v_gene: TRBV19
abundance: .
j_gene: TRBJ2-2
d_gene: .

CDR3aa: CASSLDRPVESDGQETQYF
CDR3nt: TGCGCCAGCAGCTTGGACCGCCCAGTAGAGTCCGACGGACAAGAGACCCAGTACTTC
v_gene: TRBV5-1
abundance: .
j_gene: TRBJ2-5
d_gene: .

CDR3aa: CASSVGGLAPIEQFF
CDR3nt: TGTGCCAGCAGCGTAGGGGGACTAGCGCCAATTGAGCAGTTCTTC
v_gene: TRBV9
abundance: many
j_gene: TRBJ2-1
d_gene: TRBD2

CDR3aa: CASSYDRNYGYTF
CDR3nt: TGTGCCAGCAGTTACGACCGCAACTATGGCTACACCTTC
v_gene: TRBV6-5
abundance: .
j_gene: TRBJ1-2
d_gene: .

CDR3aa: CASSPGQGVDEQYF
CDR3nt: TGCGCCAGCAGCCCTGGACAGGGGGTAGACGAGCAGTACTTC
v_gene: TRBV5-1
abundance: .
j_gene: TRBJ2-7
d_gene: TRBD1

CDR3aa: CASSLKGPQVKGEQFF
CDR3nt: TGTGCCAGCAGCTTAAAAGGCCCGCAGGTGAAGGGTGAGCAGTTCTTC
v_gene: TRBV7-2
abundance: .
j_gene: TRBJ2-1
d_gene: .

CDR3aa: CASSLGQPAGVNTEAFF
CDR3nt: TGTGCCAGTAGCTTAGGACAGCCGGCAGGAGTGAACACTGAAGCTTTCTTT
v_gene: TRBV19
abundance: once
j_gene: TRBJ1-1
d_gene: .

CDR3aa: CASSHPGTETQYF
CDR3nt: TGCGCCAGCAGCCATCCAGGGACGGAGACTCAGTACTTC
v_gene: TRBV4-1
abundance: few
j_gene: TRBJ2-7
d_gene: .

CDR3aa: CASSLDGTSGSGKTQYF
CDR3nt: TGTGCCAGCAGCTTAGATGGGACTAGCGGGAGTGGGAAGACCCAGTACTTC
v_gene: TRBV7-2
abundance: .
j_gene: TRBJ2-5
d_gene: TRBD2

CDR3aa: CAWRRLAGGPSTDTQYF
CDR3nt: TGTGCCTGGAGAAGACTAGCGGGGGGCCCTAGCACAGATACGCAGTATTTT
v_gene: TRBV30
abundance: .
j_gene: TRBJ2-3
d_gene: TRBD2

CDR3aa: CASRQLTERGETQYF
CDR3nt: TGTGCCAGCCGCCAGCTTACAGAACGGGGAGAGACCCAGTACTTC
v_gene: TRBV4-2
abundance: .
j_gene: TRBJ2-5
d_gene: .

CDR3aa: CSCETGGLNEQYF
CDR3nt: TGCAGCTGTGAAACAGGGGGCCTCAACGAGCAGTACTTC
v_gene: TRBV29-1
abundance: many
j_gene: TRBJ2-7
d_gene: TRBD1

CDR3aa: CASSFRQGIFLSNQPQHF
CDR3nt: TGTGCCAGCAGTTTCAGGCAGGGGATATTTTTGAGCAATCAGCCCCAGCATTTT
v_gene: TRBV12-3/TRBV12-4
abundance: .
j_gene: TRBJ1-5
d_gene: .

CDR3aa: CASSLVQDDPTNEKLFF
CDR3nt: TGCGCCAGCAGCTTGGTCCAGGACGATCCAACTAATGAAAAACTGTTTTTT
v_gene: TRBV5-1
abundance: .
j_gene: TRBJ1-4
d_gene: .

CDR3aa: CASGQGQGGYGYTF
CDR3nt: TGTGCCAGCGGCCAGGGTCAGGGCGGCTATGGCTACACCTTC
v_gene: TRBV28
abundance: many
j_gene: TRBJ1-2
d_gene: .

CDR3aa: CAISETGDGYNEQFF
CDR3nt: TGTGCCATCAGTGAGACAGGTGACGGCTACAATGAGCAGTTCTTC
v_gene: TRBV10-3
abundance: few
j_gene: TRBJ2-1
d_gene: .

CDR3aa: CASSLQKRGTTDTQYF
CDR3nt: TGTGCCAGCAGCCTACAAAAGCGGGGTACCACAGATACGCAGTATTTT
v_gene: TRBV4-2
abundance: many
j_gene: TRBJ2-3
d_gene: TRBD2

CDR3aa: CASSPIGVGTDTQYF
CDR3nt: TGTGCCAGCAGCCCAATCGGGGTTGGCACAGATACGCAGTATTTT
v_gene: TRBV12-3/TRBV12-4
abundance: .
j_gene: TRBJ2-3
d_gene: .

CDR3aa: CASRVSSYEQYF
CDR3nt: TGTGCCAGCAGGGTTAGCTCCTACGAGCAGTACTTC
v_gene: TRBV6-1
abundance: many
j_gene: TRBJ2-7
d_gene: .

CDR3aa: CASSHGTPTGELFF
CDR3nt: TGTGCCAGCAGCCATGGGACTCCAACCGGGGAGCTGTTTTTT
v_gene: TRBV7-2
abundance: .
j_gene: TRBJ2-2
d_gene: .

CDR3aa: CASSPRITDTQYF
CDR3nt: TGCGCCAGCAGCCCCAGGATCACAGATACGCAGTATTTT
v_gene: TRBV5-1
abundance: .
j_gene: TRBJ2-3
d_gene: .

CDR3aa: CASREIGRDEQFF
CDR3nt: TGTGCCAGCAGGGAGATAGGACGTGATGAGCAGTTCTTC
v_gene: TRBV6-1
abundance: .
j_gene: TRBJ2-1
d_gene: .

CDR3aa: CASSFRGQGAFYEQYF
CDR3nt: TGTGCCAGCAGCTTTAGAGGACAGGGGGCATTTTACGAGCAGTACTTC
v_gene: TRBV7-2
abundance: few
j_gene: TRBJ2-7
d_gene: TRBD1

CDR3aa: CASTLDRDYGYTF
CDR3nt: TGTGCCAGCACCTTGGACAGAGACTACGGCTACACCTTC
v_gene: TRBV28
abundance: .
j_gene: TRBJ1-2
d_gene: .

CDR3aa: CSADKTPRFYNEQFF
CDR3nt: TGCAGTGCCGACAAGACCCCGAGGTTCTACAATGAGCAGTTCTTC
v_gene: TRBV20-1
abundance: many
j_gene: TRBJ2-1
d_gene: .

CDR3aa: CASSQNPIPYEQYF
CDR3nt: TGTGCCAGCAGCCAAAACCCGATCCCCTACGAGCAGTACTTC
v_gene: TRBV3-1
abundance: few
j_gene: TRBJ2-7
d_gene: .

CDR3aa: CASSSGTVEARFF
CDR3nt: TGTGCCAGCAGCTCGGGGACAGTCGAGGCCCGGTTCTTC
v_gene: TRBV7-2
abundance: .
j_gene: TRBJ2-1
d_gene: TRBD1

CDR3aa: CASSIGSGGNNEQFF
CDR3nt: TGTGCCAGCAGTATCGGGTCAGGGGGGAACAATGAGCAGTTCTTC
v_gene: TRBV2
abundance: .
j_gene: TRBJ2-1
d_gene: .

CDR3aa: CASSSWDSPLFF
CDR3nt: TGTGCCAGCAGTTCATGGGACAGTCCACTGTTTTTT
v_gene: TRBV28
abundance: .
j_gene: TRBJ1-4
d_gene: TRBD1

CDR3aa: CASSLTFATNEKLFF
CDR3nt: TGTGCCAGCAGCTTAACCTTTGCAACTAATGAAAAACTGTTTTTT
v_gene: TRBV7-9
abundance: few
j_gene: TRBJ1-4
d_gene: .

CDR3aa: CASSREGLGNQPQHF
CDR3nt: TGTGCCAGCAGTCGGGAGGGGTTAGGCAATCAGCCCCAGCATTTT
v_gene: TRBV27
abundance: few
j_gene: TRBJ1-5
d_gene: .

CDR3aa: CSARGQGTQYF
CDR3nt: TGCAGTGCCAGGGGTCAAGGGACCCAGTACTTC
v_gene: TRBV20-1
abundance: .
j_gene: TRBJ2-5
d_gene: .

CDR3aa: CASSLGLAGPGSYNEQFF
CDR3nt: TGTGCCAGCAGTTTAGGGCTAGCGGGACCGGGGTCCTACAATGAGCAGTTCTTC
v_gene: TRBV27
abundance: many
j_gene: TRBJ2-1
d_gene: TRBD2

CDR3aa: CASSPEASSYEQYF
CDR3nt: TGTGCCAGCAGCCCAGAAGCGAGCTCCTACGAGCAGTACTTC
v_gene: TRBV9
abundance: .
j_gene: TRBJ2-7
d_gene: .

CDR3aa: CASSPTGTNYNEQYF
CDR3nt: TGTGCCAGCAGTCCTACGGGGACAAATTACAATGAGCAGTACTTC
v_gene: TRBV7-2
abundance: few
j_gene: TRBJ2-5
d_gene: .

CDR3aa: CATSDNTGTGSSQPQHF
CDR3nt: TGTGCCACCAGTGATAACACCGGGACAGGGTCAAGTCAGCCCCAGCATTTT
v_gene: TRBV24-1
abundance: once
j_gene: TRBJ1-5
d_gene: TRBD1

CDR3aa: CASSLGGQAADTQYF
CDR3nt: TGTGCCAGCAGCTTAGGGGGACAGGCTGCAGATACGCAGTATTTT
v_gene: TRBV7-2
abundance: .
j_gene: TRBJ2-3
d_gene: TRBD1

CDR3aa: CAISVASGATDTQYF
CDR3nt: TGTGCCATCAGTGTGGCCAGCGGGGCCACAGATACGCAGTATTTT
v_gene: TRBV10-3
abundance: many
j_gene: TRBJ2-3
d_gene: TRBD2